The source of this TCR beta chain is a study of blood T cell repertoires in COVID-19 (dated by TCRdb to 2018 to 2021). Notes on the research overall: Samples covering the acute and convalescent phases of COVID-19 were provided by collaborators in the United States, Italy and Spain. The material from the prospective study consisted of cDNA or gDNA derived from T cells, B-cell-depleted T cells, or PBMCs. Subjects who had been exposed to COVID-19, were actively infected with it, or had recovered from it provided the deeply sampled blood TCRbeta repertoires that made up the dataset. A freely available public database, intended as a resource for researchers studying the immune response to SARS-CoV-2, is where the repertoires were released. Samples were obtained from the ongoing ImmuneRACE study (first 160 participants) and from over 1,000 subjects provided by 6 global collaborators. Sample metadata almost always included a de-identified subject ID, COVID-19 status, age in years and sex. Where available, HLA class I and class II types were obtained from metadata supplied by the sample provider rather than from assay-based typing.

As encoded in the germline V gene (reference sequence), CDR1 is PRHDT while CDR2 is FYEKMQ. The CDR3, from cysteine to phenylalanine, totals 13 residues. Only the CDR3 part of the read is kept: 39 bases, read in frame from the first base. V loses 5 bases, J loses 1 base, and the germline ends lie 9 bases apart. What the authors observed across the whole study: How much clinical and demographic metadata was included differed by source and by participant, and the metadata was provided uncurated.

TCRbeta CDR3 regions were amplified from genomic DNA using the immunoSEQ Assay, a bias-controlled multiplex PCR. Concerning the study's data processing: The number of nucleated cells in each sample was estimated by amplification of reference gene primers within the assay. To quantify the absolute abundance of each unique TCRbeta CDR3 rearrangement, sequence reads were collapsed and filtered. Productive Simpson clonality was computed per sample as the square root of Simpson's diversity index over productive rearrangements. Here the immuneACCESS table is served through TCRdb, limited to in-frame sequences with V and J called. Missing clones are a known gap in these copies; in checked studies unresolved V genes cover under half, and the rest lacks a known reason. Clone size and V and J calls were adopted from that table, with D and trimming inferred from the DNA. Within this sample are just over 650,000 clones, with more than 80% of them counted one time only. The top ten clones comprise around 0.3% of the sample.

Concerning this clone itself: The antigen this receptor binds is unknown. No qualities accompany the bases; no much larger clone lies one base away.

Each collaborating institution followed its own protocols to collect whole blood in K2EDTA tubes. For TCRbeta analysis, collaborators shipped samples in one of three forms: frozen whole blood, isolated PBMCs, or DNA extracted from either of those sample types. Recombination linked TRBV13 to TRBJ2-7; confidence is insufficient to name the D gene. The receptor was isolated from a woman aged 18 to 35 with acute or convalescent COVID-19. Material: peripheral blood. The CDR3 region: CASSPQVSYEQYF. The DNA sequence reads TGTGCCAGCAGCCCCCAGGTTTCCTACGAGCAGTACTTC.